This T cell receptor beta chain stems from a study of cytomegalovirus exposure and HLA in healthy donors. PCR employed 60 Vbeta and 13 Jbeta primers. Clones were read by immunoSEQ multiplex PCR, and TCRdb kept only the in-frame ones, dropping some. The table has roughly 98,000 clones, around 79% seen once; the top ten hold 13% to 15%. Trimming removed 5 bases at V and 4 bases at J, with 14 bases between. The length of the CDR3 is 14 residues. Germline CDR1 is MRHNA and CDR2 is SNTAGT. This clonotype originated in a woman aged 65 to 85 in good health and CMV-seropositive. This chain uses TRBV6-4 with TRBJ1-2; a weak D match, TRBD1 (5 bases). The sample consisted of PBMCs. CDR3 nucleotide sequence: TGTGCCAGCAGTCCAACAGGTGGCGGCTATGGCTACACCTTC. Translated, it gives CASSPTGGGYGYTF.